A single TCR beta chain is shown here with its context. The antigen remains undetermined. This entry is derived from a study of shared clonotypes between healthy human individuals. Data came from immunoSEQ multiplex PCR; TCRdb stores just in-frame clones and leaves some out. The sample lists over a million clones, around 95% occurring once. General study findings and limits: Naive subsets usually exceeded memory subsets in estimated richness.

The V and J ends lost 7 bases and 0 bases, in that order; junction bases with no gene match: 5. The CDR3 is made up of 15 amino acids. The germline V gene encodes CDR1 ENHRY and CDR2 SYGVKD. V and J are TRBV10-3 and TRBJ2-2; 7 nucleotides agree with TRBD1. Sequenced material: naive CD4+ T cells sorted from blood. Regarding subset: CD45RA+ positively selected. The receptor was derived from a man aged 25-45 years in good health. This CDR3 is CAITRTGPNTGELFF. CDR3 nucleotides: TGTGCCATCACGAGGACAGGACCGAACACCGGGGAGCTGTTTTTT.